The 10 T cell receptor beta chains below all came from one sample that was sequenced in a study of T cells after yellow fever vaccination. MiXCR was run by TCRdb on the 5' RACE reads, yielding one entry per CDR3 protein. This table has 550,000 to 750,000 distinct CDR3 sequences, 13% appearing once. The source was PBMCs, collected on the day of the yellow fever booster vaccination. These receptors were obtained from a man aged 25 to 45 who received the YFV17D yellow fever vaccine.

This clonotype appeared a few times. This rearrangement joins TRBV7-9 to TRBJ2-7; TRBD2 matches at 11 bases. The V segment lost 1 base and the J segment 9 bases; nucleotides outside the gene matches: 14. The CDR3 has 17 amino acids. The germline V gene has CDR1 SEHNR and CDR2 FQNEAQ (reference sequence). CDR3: CASSLGQGTSGSVAQYF. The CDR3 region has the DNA TGTGCCAGCAGCTTAGGTCAGGGCACTAGCGGGAGCGTAGCGCAGTACTTC.

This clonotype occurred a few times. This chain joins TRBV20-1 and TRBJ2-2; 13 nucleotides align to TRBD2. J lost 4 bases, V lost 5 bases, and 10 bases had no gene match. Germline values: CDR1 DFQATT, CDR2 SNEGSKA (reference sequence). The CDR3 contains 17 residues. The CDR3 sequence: CSAPTSGGGKVTGELFF. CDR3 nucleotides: TGCAGTGCTCCTACTAGCGGGGGGGGCAAGGTCACCGGGGAGCTGTTTTTT.

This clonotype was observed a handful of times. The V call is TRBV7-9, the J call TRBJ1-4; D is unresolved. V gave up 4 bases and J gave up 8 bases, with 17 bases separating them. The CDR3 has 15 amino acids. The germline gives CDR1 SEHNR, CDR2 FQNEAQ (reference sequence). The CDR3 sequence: CASSSDGGLAEKLFF. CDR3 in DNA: TGTGCCAGCAGCTCGGACGGCGGTCTGGCGGAAAAACTGTTTTTT.

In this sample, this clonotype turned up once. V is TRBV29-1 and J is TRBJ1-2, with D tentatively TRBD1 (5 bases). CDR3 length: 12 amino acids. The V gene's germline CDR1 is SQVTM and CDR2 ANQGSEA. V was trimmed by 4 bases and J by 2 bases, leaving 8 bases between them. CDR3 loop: CSVGGTNYGYTF. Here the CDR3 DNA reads TGCAGCGTTGGAGGGACCAACTATGGCTACACCTTC. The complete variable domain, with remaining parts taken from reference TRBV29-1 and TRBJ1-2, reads SAVISQKPSRDICQRGTSLTIQCQVDSQVTMMFWYRQQPGQSLTLIATANQGSEATYESGFVIDKFPISRPNLTFSTLTVSNMSPEDSSIYLCSVGGTNYGYTFGSGTRLTVV.

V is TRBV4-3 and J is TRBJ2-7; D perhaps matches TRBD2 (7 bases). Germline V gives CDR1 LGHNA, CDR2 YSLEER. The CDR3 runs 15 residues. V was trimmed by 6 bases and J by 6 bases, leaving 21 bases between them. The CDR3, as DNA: TGCGCCAGCAGGACTTTCGGGGGGCAGTTCTGCGAGCAGTACTTC. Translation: CASRTFGGQFCEQYF.

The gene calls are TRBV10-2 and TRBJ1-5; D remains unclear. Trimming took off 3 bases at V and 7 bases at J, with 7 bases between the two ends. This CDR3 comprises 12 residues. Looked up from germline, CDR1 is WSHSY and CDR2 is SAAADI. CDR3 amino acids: CASSDPRQPQHF. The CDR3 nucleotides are TGCGCCAGCAGTGATCCTCGCCAGCCCCAGCATTTT.

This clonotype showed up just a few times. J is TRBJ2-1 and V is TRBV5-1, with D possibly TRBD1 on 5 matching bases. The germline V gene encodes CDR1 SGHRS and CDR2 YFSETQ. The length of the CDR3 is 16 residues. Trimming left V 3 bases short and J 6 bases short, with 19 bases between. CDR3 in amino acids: CASSSTKIKDSNEQFF. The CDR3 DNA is TGCGCCAGCAGCTCCACAAAGATAAAAGACAGCAATGAGCAGTTCTTC.

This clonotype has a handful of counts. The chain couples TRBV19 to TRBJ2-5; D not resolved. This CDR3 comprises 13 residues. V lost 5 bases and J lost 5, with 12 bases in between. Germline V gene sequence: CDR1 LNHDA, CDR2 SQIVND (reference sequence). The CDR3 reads CASSLWARETQYF. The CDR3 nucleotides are TGTGCCAGTAGTCTGTGGGCCCGGGAGACCCAGTACTTC.

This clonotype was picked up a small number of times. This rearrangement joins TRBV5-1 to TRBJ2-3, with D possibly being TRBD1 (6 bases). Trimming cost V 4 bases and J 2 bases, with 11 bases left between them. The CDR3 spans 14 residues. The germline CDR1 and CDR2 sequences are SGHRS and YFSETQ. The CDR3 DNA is TGCGCCAGCAGCCCAGGACAGTACACAGATACGCAGTATTTT. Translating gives CASSPGQYTDTQYF.

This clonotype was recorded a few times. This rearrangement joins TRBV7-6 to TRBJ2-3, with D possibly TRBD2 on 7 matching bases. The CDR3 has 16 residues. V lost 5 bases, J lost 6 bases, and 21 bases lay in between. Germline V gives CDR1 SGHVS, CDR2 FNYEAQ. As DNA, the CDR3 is TGTGCCAGCAGCCAGGGAGCGGGGACATATGGGGATACGCAGTATTTT. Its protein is CASSQGAGTYGDTQYF.